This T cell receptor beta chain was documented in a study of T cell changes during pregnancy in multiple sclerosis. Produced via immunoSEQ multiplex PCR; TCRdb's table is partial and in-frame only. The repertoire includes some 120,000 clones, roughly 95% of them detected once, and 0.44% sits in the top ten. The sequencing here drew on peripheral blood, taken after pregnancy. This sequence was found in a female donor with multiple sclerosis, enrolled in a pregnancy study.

In DNA form, the CDR3 reads TGCGCCAGCAGCTTGGACGGTAATCAGCCCCAGCATTTT. It encodes CASSLDGNQPQHF. The rearrangement joins TRBV5-1 to TRBJ1-5; D gene unclear. The CDR3 is 13 residues long. Trimming took 0 bases from V and 4 from J, leaving 5 bases between them. Germline-derived CDR1 and CDR2 are SGHRS and YFSETQ.